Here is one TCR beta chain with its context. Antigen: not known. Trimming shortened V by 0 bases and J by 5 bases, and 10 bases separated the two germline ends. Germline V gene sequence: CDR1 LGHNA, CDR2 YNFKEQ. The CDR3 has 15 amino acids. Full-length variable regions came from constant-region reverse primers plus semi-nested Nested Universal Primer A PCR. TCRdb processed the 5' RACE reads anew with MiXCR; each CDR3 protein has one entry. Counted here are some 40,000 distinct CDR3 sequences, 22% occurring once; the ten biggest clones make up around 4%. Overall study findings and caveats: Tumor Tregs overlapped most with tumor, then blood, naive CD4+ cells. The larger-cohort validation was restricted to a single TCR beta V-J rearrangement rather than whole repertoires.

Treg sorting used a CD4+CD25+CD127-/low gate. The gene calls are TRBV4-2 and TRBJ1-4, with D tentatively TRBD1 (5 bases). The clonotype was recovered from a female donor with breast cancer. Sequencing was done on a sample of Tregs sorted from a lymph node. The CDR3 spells CASSQDGGRNEKLFF. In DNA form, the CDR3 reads TGTGCCAGCAGCCAAGATGGGGGACGGAATGAAAAACTGTTTTTT.